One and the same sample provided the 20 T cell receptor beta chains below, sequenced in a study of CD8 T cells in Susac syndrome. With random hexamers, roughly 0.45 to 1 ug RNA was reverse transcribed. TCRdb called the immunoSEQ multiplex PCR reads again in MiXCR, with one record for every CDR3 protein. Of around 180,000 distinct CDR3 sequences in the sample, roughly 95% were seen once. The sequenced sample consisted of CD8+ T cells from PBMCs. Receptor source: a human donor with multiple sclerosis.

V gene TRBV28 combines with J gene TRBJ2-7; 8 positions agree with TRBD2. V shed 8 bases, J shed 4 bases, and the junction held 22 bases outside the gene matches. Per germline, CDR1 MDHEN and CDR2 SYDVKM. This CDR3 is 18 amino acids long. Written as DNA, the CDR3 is TGTGCCAGCTTACCACTGGGAGGTAGCGGGAACCGAGTTTACGAGCAGTACTTC. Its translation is CASLPLGGSGNRVYEQYF.

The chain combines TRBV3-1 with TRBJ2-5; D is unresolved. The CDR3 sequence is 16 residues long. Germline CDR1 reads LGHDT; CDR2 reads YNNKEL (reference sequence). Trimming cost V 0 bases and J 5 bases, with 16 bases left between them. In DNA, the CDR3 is TGTGCCAGCAGCCAAGAAGGGTCTACGGCGTGGGAGACCCAGTACTTC. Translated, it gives CASSQEGSTAWETQYF.

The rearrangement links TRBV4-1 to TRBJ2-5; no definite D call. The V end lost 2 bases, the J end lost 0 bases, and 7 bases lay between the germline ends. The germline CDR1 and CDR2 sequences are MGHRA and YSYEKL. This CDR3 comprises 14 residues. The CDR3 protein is CASSQQAYQETQYF. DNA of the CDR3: TGCGCCAGCAGCCAACAGGCATACCAAGAGACCCAGTACTTC.

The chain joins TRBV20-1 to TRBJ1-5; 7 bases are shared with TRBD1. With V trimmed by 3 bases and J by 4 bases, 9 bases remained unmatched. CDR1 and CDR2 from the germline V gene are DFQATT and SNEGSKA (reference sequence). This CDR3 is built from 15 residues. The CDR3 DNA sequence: TGCAGTGCTAGCACCGGGACAGAAGAAAATCAGCCCCAGCATTTT. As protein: CSASTGTEENQPQHF.

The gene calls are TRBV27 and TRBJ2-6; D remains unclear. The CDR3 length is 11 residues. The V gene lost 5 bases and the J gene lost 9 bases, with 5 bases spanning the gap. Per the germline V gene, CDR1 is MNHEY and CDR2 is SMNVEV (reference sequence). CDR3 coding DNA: TGTGCCAGCAGTAATGACAACGTCCTGACTTTC. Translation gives CASSNDNVLTF.

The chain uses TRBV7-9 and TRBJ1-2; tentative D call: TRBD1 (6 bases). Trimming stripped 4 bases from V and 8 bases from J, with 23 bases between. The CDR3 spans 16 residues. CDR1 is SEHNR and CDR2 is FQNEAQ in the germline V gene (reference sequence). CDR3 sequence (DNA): TGTGCCAGCAGCTCCCCCCCTACAGGCGACCAGGGGGGCTACACCTTC. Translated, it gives CASSSPPTGDQGGYTF.

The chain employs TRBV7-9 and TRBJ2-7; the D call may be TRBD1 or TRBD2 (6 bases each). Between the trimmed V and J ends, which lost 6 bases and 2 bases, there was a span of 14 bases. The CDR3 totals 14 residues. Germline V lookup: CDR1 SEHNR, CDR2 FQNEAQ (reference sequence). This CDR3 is CASRGAGQPYEQYF. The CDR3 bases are TGTGCCAGCAGAGGCGCGGGACAACCCTACGAGCAGTACTTC.

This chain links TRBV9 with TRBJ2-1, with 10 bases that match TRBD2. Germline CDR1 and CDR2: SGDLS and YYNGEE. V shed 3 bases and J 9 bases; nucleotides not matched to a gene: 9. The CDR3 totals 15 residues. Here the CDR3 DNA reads TGTGCCAGCAGCGCCCAGTCTAGCGGGAGTAGTGAGCAGTTCTTC. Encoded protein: CASSAQSSGSSEQFF. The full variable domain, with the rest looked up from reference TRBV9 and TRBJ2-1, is DSGVTQTPKHLITATGQRVTLRCSPRSGDLSVYWYQQSLDQGLQFLIQYYNGEERAKGNILERFSAQQFPDLHSELNLSSLELGDSALYFCASSAQSSGSSEQFFGPGTRLTVL.

CDR3 sequence reads: CASSAGGGLGQPQHF. The CDR3 nucleotides are TGTGCCAGCAGCGCCGGTGGGGGGCTAGGACAGCCCCAGCATTTT. V gene TRBV9 combines with J gene TRBJ1-5; D perhaps matches TRBD1 (6 bases). Trimming cost V 3 bases and J 7 bases, with 17 bases left between them. Germline CDR1 is SGDLS and CDR2 is YYNGEE. This CDR3 is 15 amino acids long. Together with reference TRBV9 and TRBJ1-5, the CDR3 gives the full variable domain: DSGVTQTPKHLITATGQRVTLRCSPRSGDLSVYWYQQSLDQGLQFLIQYYNGEERAKGNILERFSAQQFPDLHSELNLSSLELGDSALYFCASSAGGGLGQPQHFGDGTRLSIL.

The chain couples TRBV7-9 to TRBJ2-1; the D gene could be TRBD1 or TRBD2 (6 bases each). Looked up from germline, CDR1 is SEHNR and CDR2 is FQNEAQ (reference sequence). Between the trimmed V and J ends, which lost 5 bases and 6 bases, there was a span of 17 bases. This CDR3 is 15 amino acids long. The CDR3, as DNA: TGTGCCAGCAGCACCCGGCCCCCGGGGGCCAATGAGCAGTTCTTC. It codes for CASSTRPPGANEQFF.

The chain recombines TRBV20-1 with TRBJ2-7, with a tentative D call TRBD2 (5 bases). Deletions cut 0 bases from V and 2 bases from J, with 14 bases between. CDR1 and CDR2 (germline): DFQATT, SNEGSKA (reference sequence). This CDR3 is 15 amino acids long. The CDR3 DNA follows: TGCAGTGCTAGAGATCTGGGCGGGTACACCTACGAGCAGTACTTC. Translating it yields CSARDLGGYTYEQYF.

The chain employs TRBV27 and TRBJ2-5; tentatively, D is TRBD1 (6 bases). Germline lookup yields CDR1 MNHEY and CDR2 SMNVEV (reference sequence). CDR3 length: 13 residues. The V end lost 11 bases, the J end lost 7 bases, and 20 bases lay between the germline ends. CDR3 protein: CAGARGWVGTQYF. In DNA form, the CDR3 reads TGTGCCGGAGCCAGGGGTTGGGTAGGGACCCAGTACTTC.

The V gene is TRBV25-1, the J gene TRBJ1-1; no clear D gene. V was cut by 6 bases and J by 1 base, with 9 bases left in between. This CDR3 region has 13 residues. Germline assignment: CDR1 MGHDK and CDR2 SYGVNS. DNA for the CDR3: TGTGCCAGCAGAATGCACGGGAACACTGAAGCTTTCTTT. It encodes CASRMHGNTEAFF.

CDR3 amino acids: CASSLPRQVGYEQYF. The DNA of the CDR3 is TGTGCCAGCAGTTTACCCCGACAGGTGGGGTACGAGCAGTACTTC. This sequence joins TRBV28 and TRBJ2-7, with a weak D call TRBD1 (6 bases). V lost 2 bases, J lost 4 bases, and 15 bases lay in between. Germline V CDR1 and CDR2: MDHEN, SYDVKM. This CDR3 region has 15 residues. Full variable domain (outside the CDR3, taken from reference TRBV28 and TRBJ2-7): DVKVTQSSRYLVKRTGEKVFLECVQDMDHENMFWYRQDPGLGLRLIYFSYDVKMKEKGDIPEGYSVSREKKERFSLILESASTNQTSMYLCASSLPRQVGYEQYFGPGTRLTVT.

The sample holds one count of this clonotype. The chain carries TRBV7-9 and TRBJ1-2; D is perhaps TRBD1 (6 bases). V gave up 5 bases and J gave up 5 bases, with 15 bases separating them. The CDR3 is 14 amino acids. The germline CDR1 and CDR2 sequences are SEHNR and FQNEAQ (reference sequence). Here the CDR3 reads CASSGLTRGYGYTF. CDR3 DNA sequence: TGTGCCAGCAGCGGACTGACTAGGGGGTATGGCTACACCTTC.

CDR3 amino acids: CASSEIVRGLRSPEAFF. CDR3 nucleotides: TGTGCCAGCAGTGAGATCGTGAGGGGGCTGAGGAGCCCTGAAGCTTTCTTT. The genes are TRBV2 and TRBJ1-1, with TRBD1 matching over 7 bases. CDR3 size: 17 residues. After removal of 3 bases from V and 6 bases from J, the junction contained 16 bases not matched to a gene. Germline CDR1 SNHLY, CDR2 FYNNEI. The full variable domain, rest sourced from reference TRBV2 and TRBJ1-1, is EPEVTQTPSHQVTQMGQEVILRCVPISNHLYFYWYRQILGQKVEFLVSFYNNEISEKSEIFDDQFSVERPDGSNFTLKIRSTKLEDSAMYFCASSEIVRGLRSPEAFFGQGTRLTVV.

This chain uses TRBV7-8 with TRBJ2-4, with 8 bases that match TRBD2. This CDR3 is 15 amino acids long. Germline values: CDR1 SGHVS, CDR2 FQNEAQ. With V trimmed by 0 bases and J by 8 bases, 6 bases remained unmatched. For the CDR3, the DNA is TGTGCCAGCAGCTTAGCCGTGACTAGCGAAGACATTCAGTACTTC. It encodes CASSLAVTSEDIQYF.

The CDR3 is CASSQRQATNEKLFF. The CDR3 nucleotides are TGCGCCAGCAGTCAACGACAGGCAACTAATGAAAAACTGTTTTTT. The V and J genes are TRBV23-1 and TRBJ1-4; D might be TRBD1 (6 bases). TRBV23-1 is recorded as an ORF, its role being uncertain. Between the trimmed V and J ends, which lost 2 bases and 0 bases, there was a span of 7 bases. The CDR3 loop spans 15 amino acids.

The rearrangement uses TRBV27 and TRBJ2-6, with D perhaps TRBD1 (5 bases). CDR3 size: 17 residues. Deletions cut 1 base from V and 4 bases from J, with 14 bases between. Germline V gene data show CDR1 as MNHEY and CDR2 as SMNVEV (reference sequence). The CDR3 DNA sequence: TGTGCCAGCAGTTTATGGGGCAGGGCGGTCGGGGCCAACGTCCTGACTTTC. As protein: CASSLWGRAVGANVLTF.

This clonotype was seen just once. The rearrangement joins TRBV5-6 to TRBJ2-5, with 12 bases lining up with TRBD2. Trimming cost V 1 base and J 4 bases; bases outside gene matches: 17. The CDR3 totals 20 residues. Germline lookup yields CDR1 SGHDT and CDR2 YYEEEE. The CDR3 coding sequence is TGTGCCAGCAGCTTGCCTCCTTGGGCTAGCGGGAGGGCCTTAGGAGAGACCCAGTACTTC. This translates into CASSLPPWASGRALGETQYF.